The sample holds one count of the clone carrying this T cell receptor beta chain. Its antigen is not identified. This entry comes from a study of T cell repertoires in cytomegalovirus infection. As for the study in general: TCR beta signatures that were public indicated CMV infection and matching HLA type.

TCRdb recomputed calls from the reads with MiXCR, one row per CDR3 protein. The top ten hold less than 25% of the sample, which has some 180,000 distinct CDR3 sequences, 17% seen once. Study-level results: People with CMV and the relevant HLA were identified by cumulative public TCR beta family frequency. The response measured ex vivo was dominated by TCR beta clonotypes (HLA-C-restricted and CMV-specific).

The V gene's germline CDR1 is LGHNA and CDR2 YSLEER. This CDR3 has 19 residues. V shed 0 bases and J 2 bases; nucleotides not matched to a gene: 9. The chain is built from TRBV4-3 and TRBJ2-3; 12 bases are a match to TRBD2. The origin of this receptor is a human donor in good health (CMV status not recorded). Some clones in this sample may be carry-over from other donors' samples. Input material: CD8+ T cells from PBMCs. The CDR3, as DNA: TGCGCCAGCAGCCAAGATTGGGCTAGCGGGGGGGTACTCACAGATACGCAGTATTTT. This codes for CASSQDWASGGVLTDTQYF.